The 14 T cell receptor beta chains given below trace back to one sample, sequenced in a study of PD-1 blockade in classical Hodgkin lymphoma. Libraries were prepared by immunoSEQ multiplex PCR; TCRdb keeps only in-frame clonotypes and omits some of them. This table holds around 30,000 clones, about 89% found once. Time point given: newly diagnosed, previously untreated cHL patient sample. Sequenced material: peripheral blood mononuclear cells (PBMCs). The origin of the receptors is a human donor with classical Hodgkin lymphoma.

The chain recombines TRBV10-3 with TRBJ1-6, with 9 bases that match TRBD1. The germline V gene has CDR1 ENHRY and CDR2 SYGVKD. Trimming at V came to 6 bases and at J to 9 bases, leaving 6 bases not matched to a gene. This CDR3 region has 14 residues. The CDR3 here is CAIREGQGSSPLHF. The CDR3 nucleotides read TGTGCCATCAGAGAGGGACAGGGTTCTTCACCCCTCCACTTT.

V and J are TRBV18 and TRBJ2-6, with 8 bases lining up with TRBD1. Germline lookup yields CDR1 KGHSH and CDR2 LQKENI. The CDR3 is made up of 17 amino acids. The junction had 7 bases not matched to a gene; V was cut back by 6 bases and J by 0 bases. CDR3 DNA sequence: TGTGCCAGCTCGCTAACAGGGGGAAGCTCTGGGGCCAACGTCCTGACTTTC. As protein: CASSLTGGSSGANVLTF.

This clone was counted a few times. V gene TRBV30 combines with J gene TRBJ1-1, with D possibly matching TRBD1 (5 bases). The ends were cut back, 0 bases at V and 1 base at J, with 12 bases in the middle. Per the germline V gene, CDR1 is GTSNPN and CDR2 is SVGIG (reference sequence). The CDR3 runs 15 residues. The CDR3, as DNA: TGTGCCTGGAGTGTCAGGGACGGTTGGAACACTGAAGCTTTCTTT. It encodes CAWSVRDGWNTEAFF.

The V and J genes are TRBV7-2 and TRBJ2-3; no reliable D call. Germline loops: CDR1 SGHTA, CDR2 FQGNSA. Trimming took off 5 bases at V and 3 bases at J, with 3 bases between the two ends. The CDR3 runs to 11 residues. The CDR3 sequence is CASSLTDTQYF. The CDR3 DNA is TGTGCCAGCAGCCTGACAGATACGCAGTATTTT.

The chain recombines TRBV18 with TRBJ1-4; 7 bases line up with TRBD1. V lost 4 bases, J lost 7 bases, and 9 bases stayed unmatched. The CDR3 is 15 amino acids. CDR1 and CDR2 from the germline V gene are KGHSH and LQKENI. The CDR3: CASSREQGIGEKLFF. CDR3 coding DNA: TGTGCCAGCTCACGCGAACAGGGGATTGGTGAAAAACTGTTTTTT. Based on the CDR3 plus reference TRBV18 and TRBJ1-4, the full variable domain is NAGVMQNPRHLVRRRGQEARLRCSPMKGHSHVYWYRQLPEEGLKFMVYLQKENIIDESGMPKERFSAEFPKEGPSILRIQQVVRGDSAAYFCASSREQGIGEKLFFGSGTQLSVL.

The J gene is TRBJ1-5, the V gene TRBV15, with no clear D. Trimming left V 5 bases short and J 13 bases short, with 18 bases between. The CDR3 sequence is 13 residues long. Germline assignment: CDR1 LNHNV and CDR2 YYDKDF (reference sequence). CDR3 sequence reads: CATSLRPPGSQHF. As DNA, the CDR3 is TGTGCCACCAGCTTAAGACCTCCGGGCTCTCAGCATTTT.

This CDR3 reads CASSLEYQETQYF. In DNA, the CDR3 is TGTGCCAGCAGCTTGGAGTACCAAGAGACCCAGTACTTC. The rearrangement joins TRBV5-6 to TRBJ2-5; D is undetermined. The CDR3 sequence is 13 residues long. V dropped 0 bases and J dropped 0 bases, with 3 bases sitting between them. Germline V CDR1 and CDR2: SGHDT, YYEEEE.

The chain recombines TRBV19 with TRBJ1-5; D gene unclear. In germline, CDR1 is LNHDA, CDR2 SQIVND (reference sequence). Trimming stripped 0 bases from V and 6 bases from J, with 12 bases between. This CDR3 region has 15 residues. CDR3 amino acids: CASSIDLSTGQPQHF. CDR3 nucleotides: TGTGCCAGTAGTATAGATCTCTCAACGGGTCAGCCCCAGCATTTT.

The chain combines TRBV6-5 with TRBJ2-5, with D perhaps assigned TRBD1 or TRBD2 (5 bases each). The CDR3 is 15 amino acids. Trimming pared 6 bases from V and 3 bases from J, leaving 17 bases between. The germline V gene encodes CDR1 MNHEY and CDR2 SVGAGI. The CDR3 DNA reads as TGTGCCAGCAGGAAGGACTGGGGGTTGGAAGAGACCCAGTACTTC. Amino acid sequence: CASRKDWGLEETQYF.

This chain links TRBV6-1 with TRBJ1-2, with a tentative D call TRBD1 (5 bases). Germline-derived CDR1 and CDR2 are MNHNS and SASEGT. Deletions cut 7 bases from V and 4 bases from J, with 13 bases between. The CDR3 length is 13 residues. This CDR3 reads CASNQGPIYGYTF. The CDR3 region has the DNA TGTGCCAGCAACCAGGGCCCAATCTATGGCTACACCTTC.

The chain is built from TRBV29-1 and TRBJ1-1; weak D call: TRBD1 (6 bases). This CDR3 is 14 amino acids long. With 4 bases removed from V and 4 bases from J, the gap between germline ends came to 16 bases. Germline V gives CDR1 SQVTM, CDR2 ANQGSEA. The CDR3 DNA follows: TGCAGCGTTGGAGAGGGAGGGGGAGGCACTGAAGCTTTCTTT. Its protein is CSVGEGGGGTEAFF.

The chain uses TRBV2 and TRBJ2-2, with a weak D call TRBD2 (5 bases). The V and J ends lost 3 bases and 4 bases respectively, with 9 bases between them. The CDR3 consists of 14 residues. Germline CDR1 reads SNHLY; CDR2 reads FYNNEI. The CDR3 DNA reads as TGTGCCAGCAGTGAGCAGCGGCCCACCGGGGAGCTGTTTTTT. It codes for CASSEQRPTGELFF.

Comments on this clone: This sample also contains other DNA sequences that code for the same CDR3. CDR3 nucleotide sequence: TGTGCCAGCAGCGTCTGGGGTCGGCGGGACAGGGACACCGGGGAGCTGTTTTTT. Protein product: CASSVWGRRDRDTGELFF. The gene calls are TRBV9 and TRBJ2-2; TRBD1 aligns across 9 bases. After removal of 2 bases from V and 3 bases from J, the junction contained 11 bases not matched to a gene. The CDR3 has 18 amino acids. Germline V CDR1 and CDR2: SGDLS, YYNGEE. The full variable domain, its missing parts supplied by reference TRBV9 and TRBJ2-2, is DSGVTQTPKHLITATGQRVTLRCSPRSGDLSVYWYQQSLDQGLQFLIQYYNGEERAKGNILERFSAQQFPDLHSELNLSSLELGDSALYFCASSVWGRRDRDTGELFFGEGSRLTVL.

This sequence joins TRBV5-1 and TRBJ2-1; 13 nucleotides agree with TRBD2. This CDR3 is built from 17 residues. V gave up 0 bases and J gave up 9 bases; unmatched junction bases: 9. Germline CDR1 reads SGHRS; CDR2 reads YFSETQ. Here the CDR3 reads CASSLAAGLAGRVEQFF. CDR3 bases: TGCGCCAGCAGCTTGGCGGCGGGACTAGCGGGAAGGGTTGAGCAGTTCTTC.